The present TCR beta chain was sequenced within a study of OX40 agonist ivuxolimab in advanced cancers. Study summary: In this cohort, patients received ivuxolimab, an agonistic anti-OX40 (CD134) antibody. Allowance was made for prior anti-PD-1, anti-PD-L1 or anti-CTLA-4 therapy, and roughly 40% had some. Study-wide results and caveats: Clonal expansion by week 6 occurred in CD4+ and CD8+ blood T cells (at 0.1 to 3.0 mg/kg).

This clone was recorded once. Its antigen is unknown. Trimming removed 3 bases from V and 2 bases from J, with 7 bases in between. The germline V gene encodes CDR1 MDHEN and CDR2 SYDVKM. The CDR3 runs 13 residues. Sequencing used immunoSEQ multiplex PCR; TCRdb keeps in-frame clones, though not all of them. The sample has 100,000 to 130,000 clones; around 93% are singletons. The sequenced sample was CD4+ or CD8+ T cells sorted from blood, obtained in a trial of the OX40 agonist ivuxolimab. The rearrangement links TRBV28 to TRBJ1-2; no definite D call. This clonotype was sampled from an adult with an advanced solid tumor such as melanoma, head and neck, liver or kidney cancer. CDR3 nucleotides: TGTGCCAGCAGTTTTAACGAAAACTATGGCTACACCTTC. Amino acid sequence: CASSFNENYGYTF.